The next 23 T cell receptor beta chains were all read from a single sample in a study of blood T cell repertoires in COVID-19. Method: immunoSEQ multiplex PCR; TCRdb's copy keeps in-frame clones and lacks some. The table has 200,000 to 250,000 clones, under 90% seen once. The sequencing input was PBMCs or T cells enriched from blood (not recorded which). All receptors come from a woman aged 45-60 years with acute COVID-19.

The rearrangement links TRBV6-5 to TRBJ1-6; TRBD1 might be the D (5 bases). V lost 6 bases and J 5 bases, leaving 14 bases between the germline ends. This CDR3 has 15 amino acids. Per germline, CDR1 MNHEY and CDR2 SVGAGI. The CDR3 here is CASSPRTGDNSPLHF. The DNA of the CDR3 is TGTGCCAGCAGCCCCCGCACAGGAGATAATTCACCCCTCCACTTT.

The chain joins TRBV24-1 to TRBJ1-2, with a weak D call TRBD1 (6 bases). CDR3 length: 13 amino acids. Between the trimmed V and J ends, which lost 7 bases and 4 bases, there was a span of 12 bases. Germline lookup yields CDR1 KGHDR and CDR2 SFDVKD. CDR3 sequence: CATSLSGAYGYTF. The CDR3, as DNA: TGTGCCACCAGCTTGTCAGGGGCCTATGGCTACACCTTC.

This clone has just one count. V is TRBV27 and J is TRBJ1-6; possibly TRBD1 for D (5 bases). V was trimmed by 2 bases and J by 5 bases, leaving 10 bases between them. Per germline, CDR1 MNHEY and CDR2 SMNVEV (reference sequence). The CDR3 covers 15 residues. The CDR3 nucleotides are TGTGCCAGCAGTTTACAACAGGAGAATAATTCACCCCTCCACTTT. Translating gives CASSLQQENNSPLHF.

This chain joins TRBV10-3 and TRBJ2-7, with D possibly matching TRBD2 (6 bases). The CDR3 length is 15 residues. Germline-derived CDR1 and CDR2 are ENHRY and SYGVKD. Trimming stripped 3 bases from V and 1 base from J, with 13 bases between. The CDR3 DNA follows: TGTGCCATCAGTGATGCGGCGGGGAAATCCTACGAGCAGTACTTC. It yields the protein CAISDAAGKSYEQYF.

This clone was seen just once. CDR3 loop: CASTGGGTPYEQYF. CDR3 DNA sequence: TGTGCCAGCACCGGCGGGGGGACCCCCTACGAGCAGTACTTC. This sequence joins TRBV28 and TRBJ2-7; 8 bases align to TRBD2. Per the germline V gene, CDR1 is MDHEN and CDR2 is SYDVKM. The junction had 7 bases not matched to a gene; V was cut back by 7 bases and J by 2 bases. This CDR3 is built from 14 residues.

Only a few counts were recorded for this clone. This chain connects TRBV3-1 (or the pseudogene TRBV3-2) to TRBJ2-7; D uncertain. CDR3 length equals 16 residues. The ends were cut back, 0 bases at V and 3 bases at J, with 15 bases in the middle. Per the germline V gene, CDR1 is LGHDT and CDR2 is YNNKEL (reference sequence). CDR3 loop: CASSQERHRSRYEQYF. As DNA, the CDR3 is TGTGCCAGCAGCCAAGAGAGACACCGATCCCGCTACGAGCAGTACTTC.

The chain uses TRBV5-1 and TRBJ2-3; no clear D. Germline V lookup: CDR1 SGHRS, CDR2 YFSETQ. V lost 0 bases and J 0 bases, leaving 11 bases between the germline ends. The CDR3 covers 16 residues. In DNA form, the CDR3 reads TGCGCCAGCAGCTTGGTTTCGGGTCCGAGCACAGATACGCAGTATTTT. Its translation: CASSLVSGPSTDTQYF.

The rearrangement links TRBV10-3 to TRBJ1-1; tentatively, D is TRBD1 (6 bases). The V end was cut by 6 bases, the J end by 1 base, with 9 bases between. Germline V gene sequence: CDR1 ENHRY, CDR2 SYGVKD. The CDR3 is 13 residues long. For the CDR3, the DNA is TGTGCCATCAGGACAGGAGGGAACACTGAAGCTTTCTTT. Its protein product is CAIRTGGNTEAFF.

This clone was recorded once. Given a much more abundant clone one base away, this may be a read error. This CDR3 is also generated by other DNA sequences in the sample. V gene TRBV18 combines with J gene TRBJ1-6; 9 bases agree with TRBD1. The ends lost 4 bases at V and 8 bases at J; junction bases unmatched: 3. Germline values: CDR1 KGHSH, CDR2 LQKENI. CDR3 length: 14 residues. For the CDR3, the DNA is TGTGCCAGCTCACGCGACAGGGGGGATTCACCCCTCCACTTT. This sequence encodes CASSRDRGDSPLHF.

This clone was observed once. This sequence joins TRBV6-6 and TRBJ2-3, with 9 bases aligning to TRBD1. There are 14 residues in the CDR3. Germline V gene sequence: CDR1 MNHNY, CDR2 SVGAGI (reference sequence). Trimming cost V 6 bases and J 4 bases; bases outside gene matches: 5. The CDR3 loop is CASRTGGFADTQYF. Here the CDR3 DNA reads TGTGCCAGCAGAACAGGGGGCTTCGCAGATACGCAGTATTTT.

The genes are TRBV28 and TRBJ1-6, with a weak D call TRBD1 (5 bases). V was pared by 2 bases and J by 6 bases, with 11 bases between. CDR1 is MDHEN, CDR2 SYDVKM, per germline. There are 15 residues in the CDR3. CDR3 loop: CASSLGAGRNSPLHF. DNA for the CDR3: TGTGCCAGCAGTTTAGGGGCAGGCCGTAATTCACCCCTCCACTTT.

The chain carries TRBV5-4 and TRBJ1-1; 7 nucleotides align to TRBD1. J lost 0 bases, V lost 4 bases, and 6 bases had no gene match. Germline V CDR1 and CDR2: SGHNT, YYREEE (reference sequence). This CDR3 region has 15 residues. This CDR3 is CASSIDRALNTEAFF. The DNA for the CDR3 is TGTGCCAGCAGCATCGACAGGGCTTTGAACACTGAAGCTTTCTTT.

The chain combines TRBV29-1 with TRBJ1-1; no firm D call. CDR1 and CDR2 (germline): SQVTM, ANQGSEA. V lost 1 base and J lost 4, with 7 bases in between. The CDR3 length is 12 residues. CDR3 sequence: CSVEGGGTEAFF. In nucleotides, the CDR3 is TGCAGCGTTGAAGGAGGTGGCACTGAAGCTTTCTTT.

This chain joins TRBV4-3 and TRBJ1-3, with D possibly matching TRBD1 (6 bases). V lost 5 bases and J 0 bases, leaving 17 bases between the germline ends. The CDR3 runs 17 residues. The germline V gene has CDR1 LGHNA and CDR2 YSLEER. CDR3 nucleotide sequence: TGCGCCAGCAGCTTAGGGGCCCGGGACAACTCTGGAAACACCATATATTTT. Protein: CASSLGARDNSGNTIYF.

V gene TRBV2 combines with J gene TRBJ1-1; D might be TRBD1 (5 bases). V lost 6 bases and J lost 1, with 12 bases in between. This CDR3 is built from 14 residues. The germline V gene encodes CDR1 SNHLY and CDR2 FYNNEI. Written as DNA, the CDR3 is TGTGCCAGCAGAAGTCAGGGTGGGAACACTGAAGCTTTCTTT. Its translation is CASRSQGGNTEAFF.

The chain joins TRBV5-4 to TRBJ2-2; 12 bases are shared with TRBD1. V lost 4 bases to trimming and J lost 3 bases; unmatched junction nucleotides: 4. CDR1 is SGHNT and CDR2 is YYREEE in the germline V gene (reference sequence). The CDR3 loop spans 16 amino acids. The CDR3 sequence: CASSPGQGADTGELFF. The CDR3 coding sequence is TGTGCCAGCAGCCCGGGACAGGGGGCTGACACCGGGGAGCTGTTTTTT.

Points on this clone: The same CDR3 is also encoded by other DNA sequences in this sample. The V call is TRBV27, the J call TRBJ2-1, with TRBD2 identical over 15 bases. This CDR3 is built from 16 residues. Germline values: CDR1 MNHEY, CDR2 SMNVEV (reference sequence). V shed 5 bases, J shed 7 bases, and the junction held 6 bases outside the gene matches. CDR3 nucleotides: TGTGCCAGCAGTAGGACCGGGACTAGCGGGGGGAATGAGCAGTTCTTC. Translating it yields CASSRTGTSGGNEQFF.

The V gene is TRBV11-3, the J gene TRBJ1-2; D is possibly TRBD1 (6 bases). Trimming shortened V by 4 bases and J by 0 bases, and 9 bases separated the two germline ends. The CDR3 consists of 14 residues. In germline, CDR1 is SGHNT, CDR2 YENEEA. The CDR3 nucleotides read TGTGCCAGCAGCTCTCGGACAGCTAACTATGGCTACACCTTC. Amino acid sequence: CASSSRTANYGYTF. The full variable domain, completed using reference TRBV11-3 and TRBJ1-2, is EAGVVQSPRYKIIEKKQPVAFWCNPISGHNTLYWYLQNLGQGPELLIRYENEEAVDDSQLPKDRFSAERLKGVDSTLKIQPAELGDSAVYLCASSSRTANYGYTFGSGTRLTVV.

The chain combines TRBV3-1 (or the pseudogene TRBV3-2) with TRBJ2-7, with 11 nucleotides matching TRBD2. V shed 4 bases and J 9 bases; nucleotides not matched to a gene: 11. This CDR3 contains 15 residues. Germline V gene lookup returns CDR1 LGHDT and CDR2 YNNKEL (reference sequence). The CDR3, as DNA: TGTGCCAGCAGCCTCGGGACTAGCGGCCCTACGGTGCAGTACTTC. It translates to CASSLGTSGPTVQYF.

V and J are TRBV11-2 and TRBJ2-4; perhaps TRBD1 as D (7 bases). The CDR3 loop spans 15 amino acids. Germline V gives CDR1 SGHAT, CDR2 FQNNGV. V gave up 1 base and J gave up 4 bases, with 11 bases separating them. This chain's CDR3 is CASSLGEDRKNIQYF. For the CDR3, the DNA is TGTGCCAGCAGCTTAGGGGAGGACAGGAAAAACATTCAGTACTTC.

The chain has TRBV18 and TRBJ1-1; 9 bases are a match to TRBD1. The CDR3 is 14 residues long. The V gene end was trimmed by 6 bases and the J gene end by 5 bases; junction bases not matched to a gene: 7. Germline V gene lookup returns CDR1 KGHSH and CDR2 LQKENI. The CDR3 spells CASSPTGGLTEAFF. The CDR3 DNA sequence: TGTGCCAGCTCTCCTACAGGGGGCCTAACTGAAGCTTTCTTT.

J is TRBJ2-7 and V is TRBV3-1 (or the pseudogene TRBV3-2), with 8 bases identical to TRBD1. Germline lookup yields CDR1 LGHDT and CDR2 YNNKEL (reference sequence). V lost 4 bases to trimming and J lost 3 bases; unmatched junction nucleotides: 2. This CDR3 has 13 residues. CDR3 DNA: TGTGCCAGCAGCCCCGGACAGGGCTACGAGCAGTACTTC. This sequence encodes CASSPGQGYEQYF.

The rearrangement joins TRBV19 to TRBJ2-7, with 9 bases identical to TRBD1. V lost 8 bases and J lost 3; bases outside the gene matches: 11. Germline lookup yields CDR1 LNHDA and CDR2 SQIVND (reference sequence). The CDR3 runs to 15 residues. The CDR3, as DNA: TGTGCCAGTCAGCGGGACAGGGATCCTAGCTACGAGCAGTACTTC. Translated: CASQRDRDPSYEQYF.